Each of the 20 T cell receptor beta chains below was sequenced from the same sample in a study of T cell changes during pregnancy in multiple sclerosis. TCRdb keeps only in-frame clones here, not all; method: immunoSEQ multiplex PCR. The sample lists some 120,000 clones; over 85% were seen once. The source was peripheral blood, collected before pregnancy. The receptors come from a female donor with multiple sclerosis, enrolled in a pregnancy study.

The rearrangement joins TRBV7-9 to TRBJ1-5, with TRBD1 identical over 7 bases. The length of the CDR3 is 15 residues. Germline V CDR1 and CDR2: SEHNR, FQNEAQ (reference sequence). The junction had 5 bases not matched to a gene; V was cut back by 3 bases and J by 3 bases. In DNA form, the CDR3 reads TGTGCCAGCAGCTTGTCGACAGGGACCAATCAGCCCCAGCATTTT. It codes for CASSLSTGTNQPQHF.

V usage is TRBV7-3 and J usage is TRBJ2-1; the match to TRBD2 covers 15 bases. CDR3 length: 17 amino acids. Germline CDR1 and CDR2: SGHTA and FQGTGA. V was pared by 5 bases and J by 7 bases, with 9 bases of the junction left unmatched. CDR3 bases: TGTGCCAGCAGCCCAAGGACTAGCGGGAGGGCCGGGAATGAGCAGTTCTTC. Translating it yields CASSPRTSGRAGNEQFF.

CDR3 DNA: TGTGCCAGCAGCTCCCGGACAGGGGGAACTGAAGCTTTCTTT. It translates to CASSSRTGGTEAFF. The V gene is TRBV7-6, the J gene TRBJ1-1, with 10 bases fitting TRBD1. In germline, CDR1 is SGHVS, CDR2 FNYEAQ. Losses at the gene ends were 4 bases for V and 5 bases for J; bases not matched to a gene: 4. The CDR3 sequence is 14 residues long.

The chain combines TRBV6-1 with TRBJ1-2, with a weak D call TRBD1 (5 bases). Trimming cost V 4 bases and J 4 bases, with 16 bases left between them. The V gene's germline CDR1 is MNHNS and CDR2 SASEGT. The CDR3 contains 15 residues. CDR3 region: CASSALREGSYGYTF. The CDR3 region has the DNA TGTGCCAGCAGTGCCCTTAGGGAGGGGTCCTATGGCTACACCTTC.

This chain connects TRBV28 to TRBJ1-4; D gene ambiguous. Germline CDR1 and CDR2: MDHEN and SYDVKM. The CDR3 runs to 16 residues. V was trimmed by 5 bases and J by 2 bases, leaving 15 bases between them. The CDR3 here is CASSAVKRLTNEKLFF. For the CDR3, the DNA is TGTGCCAGCAGTGCCGTGAAGAGGTTGACTAATGAAAAACTGTTTTTT.

The gene calls are TRBV15 and TRBJ2-3, with D maybe TRBD2 (5 bases). Trimming stripped 3 bases from V and 0 bases from J, with 16 bases between. The CDR3 is 17 amino acids. Germline CDR1 reads LNHNV; CDR2 reads YYDKDF (reference sequence). CDR3 DNA: TGTGCCACCAGCAGGATCGTGCTGGCGGGTAGCACAGATACGCAGTATTTT. Translation gives CATSRIVLAGSTDTQYF. Full variable domain (missing parts from reference TRBV15 and TRBJ2-3): DAMVIQNPRYQVTQFGKPVTLSCSQTLNHNVMYWYQQKSSQAPKLLFHYYDKDFNNEADTPDNFQSRRPNTSFCFLDIRSPGLGDTAMYLCATSRIVLAGSTDTQYFGPGTRLTVL.

The V call is TRBV30, the J call TRBJ1-1, with D hard to call. V was cut by 1 base and J by 3 bases, with 3 bases left in between. This CDR3 is 11 amino acids long. Germline CDR1 reads GTSNPN; CDR2 reads SVGIG (reference sequence). The CDR3 region is CAWSADTEAFF. Written as DNA, the CDR3 is TGTGCCTGGAGTGCGGACACTGAAGCTTTCTTT.

CDR3 amino acids: CASSVAPQGYEQYF. As DNA, the CDR3 is TGTGCCAGCAGCGTTGCGCCCCAGGGGTACGAGCAGTACTTC. The genes are TRBV6-5 and TRBJ2-7; maybe TRBD1 (6 bases). V gave up 6 bases and J gave up 4 bases, with 16 bases separating them. This CDR3 has 14 amino acids. Germline V gene lookup returns CDR1 MNHEY and CDR2 SVGAGI.

A single count supports this clone. The CDR3 here is CASSLSMGRGHGYTF. The CDR3 DNA follows: TGTGCCAGCAGTTTATCGATGGGCAGGGGGCATGGCTACACCTTC. The rearrangement uses TRBV27 and TRBJ1-2; 8 bases line up with TRBD1. Trimming cost V 0 bases and J 6 bases; bases outside gene matches: 6. The CDR3 loop spans 15 amino acids. The germline V gene encodes CDR1 MNHEY and CDR2 SMNVEV (reference sequence).

This clone appeared once. This chain uses TRBV7-9 with TRBJ1-3; the D is unclear. The CDR3 length is 16 residues. Germline V CDR1 and CDR2: SEHNR, FQNEAQ (reference sequence). Trimming took 1 base from V and 0 from J, leaving 10 bases between them. The CDR3 region is CASSLGATRSGNTIYF. The CDR3 region has the DNA TGTGCCAGCAGCTTAGGCGCCACTCGCTCTGGAAACACCATATATTTT.

This clone was seen only once. The chain employs TRBV9 and TRBJ2-5, with TRBD2 matching 11 bases. The CDR3 sequence is 15 residues long. V trimming: 4 bases; J trimming: 5 bases; junction bases outside the gene matches: 7. Germline lookup yields CDR1 SGDLS and CDR2 YYNGEE. As DNA, the CDR3 is TGTGCCAGCAGCCCACCGACTAGCGGGGTTGAGACCCAGTACTTC. Its translation is CASSPPTSGVETQYF.

J is TRBJ2-5 and V is TRBV6-5, with no clear D. Germline-derived CDR1 and CDR2 are MNHEY and SVGAGI. CDR3 size: 12 residues. V was pared by 5 bases and J by 5 bases, with 9 bases between. CDR3 in amino acids: CASSVLWETQYF. The CDR3 DNA reads TGTGCCAGCAGTGTACTCTGGGAGACCCAGTACTTC.

The chain has TRBV4-2 and TRBJ2-7; 11 bases are shared with TRBD2. This CDR3 is built from 16 residues. The J segment lost 4 bases and the V segment lost 4 bases, leaving 9 bases of the junction unmatched. Germline lookup yields CDR1 LGHNA and CDR2 YNFKEQ. The CDR3 bases are TGTGCCAGCAGCCCCGGACTAGCGGGCCAGATTTACGAGCAGTACTTC. This sequence encodes CASSPGLAGQIYEQYF.

The genes are TRBV28 and TRBJ2-3, with no clear D. V dropped 6 bases and J dropped 9 bases, with 16 bases sitting between them. This CDR3 is built from 13 residues. From germline, CDR1 is MDHEN and CDR2 SYDVKM. CDR3 protein: CASSSPASFTQYF. CDR3 bases: TGTGCCAGCAGCTCGCCCGCGTCCTTCACGCAGTATTTT.

The V and J genes are TRBV9 and TRBJ1-3, with 7 positions matching TRBD1. The trim removed 4 bases at V and 0 bases at J, leaving 4 bases unmatched. The CDR3 is 15 residues long. Germline V lookup: CDR1 SGDLS, CDR2 YYNGEE. As DNA, the CDR3 is TGTGCCAGCAGCCCACGACAGGGCTCTGGAAACACCATATATTTT. Its translation: CASSPRQGSGNTIYF.

This sequence joins TRBV19 and TRBJ2-5; the D is unclear. TRBJ2-7 matches the DNA end more closely, so the J call is doubtful. There are 14 residues in the CDR3. Germline CDR1 is LNHDA and CDR2 is SQIVND (reference sequence). This CDR3 is CASSPSGALYEQYF. The CDR3 nucleotides read TGTGCCAGTAGTCCAAGTGGTGCGCTTTACGAGCAGTACTTC.

V and J are TRBV28 and TRBJ2-3, with a weak D call TRBD1 (6 bases). Trimming stripped 3 bases from V and 0 bases from J, with 13 bases between. The CDR3 runs to 16 residues. Germline CDR1 reads MDHEN; CDR2 reads SYDVKM. The CDR3 sequence is CASSFPRGSSTDTQYF. DNA for the CDR3: TGTGCCAGCAGTTTTCCTAGGGGGTCTAGCACAGATACGCAGTATTTT.

V usage is TRBV27 and J usage is TRBJ2-7, with D perhaps matching TRBD1 (6 bases). CDR3 length: 14 residues. Trimming stripped 6 bases from V and 4 bases from J, with 16 bases between. The germline gives CDR1 MNHEY, CDR2 SMNVEV (reference sequence). The CDR3 DNA sequence: TGTGCCAGCAGCTCGTCAGGCGGACAGTACGAGCAGTACTTC. Translation gives CASSSSGGQYEQYF.

The chain has TRBV7-9 and TRBJ1-1, with TRBD1 matching over 7 bases. Germline V gene sequence: CDR1 SEHNR, CDR2 FQNEAQ (reference sequence). The CDR3 is made up of 16 amino acids. The trim removed 3 bases at V and 0 bases at J, leaving 7 bases unmatched. The CDR3: CASSFSDREMNTEAFF. As DNA, the CDR3 is TGTGCCAGCAGCTTTTCCGACAGGGAGATGAACACTGAAGCTTTCTTT.

The chain carries TRBV19 and TRBJ2-7; D is undetermined. V shed 5 bases and J shed 6 bases, with 11 bases lying between them. Germline V gene lookup returns CDR1 LNHDA and CDR2 SQIVND (reference sequence). The CDR3 length is 12 residues. The CDR3 region is CASSSRVGEQYF. CDR3 nucleotide sequence: TGTGCCAGTAGTTCCCGTGTCGGCGAGCAGTACTTC.